This T cell receptor beta chain appears in the sequencing data of a study of T cell responses to AZD1222 COVID-19 vaccine. Study-level points and caveats: Clonal diversity was possibly underestimated; the donors were predominantly white British and more often female. Sampled repertoires all dated from after the peak T cell response.

Produced via immunoSEQ multiplex PCR; TCRdb's table is partial and in-frame only. Of about 97,000 clones in the sample, roughly 91% were seen once. As regards this clone: As yet, its antigen is unknown.

Sequenced material: peripheral blood, taken on day 0 of AZD1222 vaccination. The sequence was collected from an adult in good health.

This CDR3 reads CASSPPGTSGRSSYEQYF. The DNA for the CDR3 is TGTGCCAGCAGCCCACCCGGGACTAGCGGGAGGAGTTCCTACGAGCAGTACTTC. The chain employs TRBV7-9 and TRBJ2-7; TRBD2 matches 15 bases. The trim removed 5 bases at V and 1 base at J, leaving 9 bases unmatched. The CDR3 is made up of 18 amino acids. Germline V lookup: CDR1 SEHNR, CDR2 FQNEAQ (reference sequence).